This T cell receptor (beta chain) derives from a study of naive and memory T cell subsets. The trim removed 0 bases at V and 6 bases at J, leaving 3 bases unmatched. This CDR3 has 14 amino acids. The germline gives CDR1 SGHKS, CDR2 YYEKEE (reference sequence). Both TRBC1 and TRBC2 were covered by a beta constant-region primer of two equimolar oligonucleotides. The ligated cDNA underwent four PCR rounds using SP2 and nested alpha and beta constant-region primers. TCRdb re-derived calls from the UMI-ligation and nested PCR reads in MiXCR, one entry per CDR3 protein. The sample lists around 130,000 distinct CDR3 sequences, 35% to 45% occurring once.

The clonotype originates from a human donor in good health. The material sequenced was central memory CD4+ T cells from blood. The chain joins TRBV5-5 to TRBJ2-4; 7 bases align to TRBD1. CDR3 protein: CASSLEGAGNIQYF. The CDR3 coding sequence is TGTGCCAGCAGCTTGGAGGGGGCCGGAAACATTCAGTACTTC.